This T cell receptor beta chain was sequenced during a study of shared clonotypes between healthy human individuals. About the study: The study enrolled a couple of women and three men aged 18 to 49.

Per germline, CDR1 MNHEY and CDR2 SMNVEV (reference sequence). The length of the CDR3 is 16 residues. Unmatched junction bases numbered 7, after V lost 0 bases and J lost 8 bases. Only in-frame clones appear in the TCRdb table, and some are missing; sequencing was by immunoSEQ multiplex PCR. The sample records fewer than 400,000 clones, 74% being singletons. Sample: memory CD4+ T cells sorted from blood. Subset reported: CD45RA-negative fraction. The sequence derives from a man between 25 and 39 years old in good health. The chain employs TRBV27 and TRBJ2-1, with TRBD2 matching 10 bases. The CDR3 DNA reads TGTGCCAGCAGTTTATCGCCTAGCGGGAGAAGAGATGAGCAGTTCTTC. It encodes CASSLSPSGRRDEQFF.